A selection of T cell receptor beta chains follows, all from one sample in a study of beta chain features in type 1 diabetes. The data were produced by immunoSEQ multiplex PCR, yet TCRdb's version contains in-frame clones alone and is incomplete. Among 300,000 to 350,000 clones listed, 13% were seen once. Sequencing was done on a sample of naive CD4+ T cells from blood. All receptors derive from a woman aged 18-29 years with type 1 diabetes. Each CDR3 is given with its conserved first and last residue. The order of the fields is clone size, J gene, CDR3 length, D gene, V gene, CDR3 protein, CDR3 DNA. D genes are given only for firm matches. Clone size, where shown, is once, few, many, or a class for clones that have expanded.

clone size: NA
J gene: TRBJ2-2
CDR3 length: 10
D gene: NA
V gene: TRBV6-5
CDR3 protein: CASGSGELFF
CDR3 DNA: TGTGCCAGCGGGAGCGGGGAGCTGTTTTTT

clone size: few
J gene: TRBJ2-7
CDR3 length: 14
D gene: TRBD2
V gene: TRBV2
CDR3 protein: CASRILAGPYEQYF
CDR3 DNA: TGTGCCAGCAGGATACTAGCGGGGCCCTACGAGCAGTACTTC

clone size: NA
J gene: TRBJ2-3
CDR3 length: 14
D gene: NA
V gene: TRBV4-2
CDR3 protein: CASSLSGSSDTQYF
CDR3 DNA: TGTGCCAGCAGCCTGTCCGGGAGTTCAGATACGCAGTATTTT

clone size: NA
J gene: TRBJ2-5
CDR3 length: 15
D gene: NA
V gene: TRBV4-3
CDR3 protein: CASSPRRGMGETQYF
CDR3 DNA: TGCGCCAGCAGCCCCCGGCGGGGTATGGGGGAGACCCAGTACTTC

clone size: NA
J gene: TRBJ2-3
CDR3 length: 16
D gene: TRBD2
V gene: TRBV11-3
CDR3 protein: CASSLPGGRLRDTQYF
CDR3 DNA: TGTGCCAGCAGCCTGCCTGGCGGGAGATTGAGGGATACGCAGTATTTT

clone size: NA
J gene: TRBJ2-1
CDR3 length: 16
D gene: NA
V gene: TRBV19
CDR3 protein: CASSIRLGTSYNEQFF
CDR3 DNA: TGTGCCAGTAGTATAAGATTAGGGACAAGTTACAATGAGCAGTTCTTC

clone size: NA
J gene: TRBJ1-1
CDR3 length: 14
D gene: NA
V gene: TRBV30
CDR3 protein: CAWSRGGDSTEAFF
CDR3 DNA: TGTGCCTGGAGTCGCGGGGGAGATTCTACTGAAGCTTTCTTT

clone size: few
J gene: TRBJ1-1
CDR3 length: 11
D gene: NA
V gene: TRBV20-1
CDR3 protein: CSARAGQQAFF
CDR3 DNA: TGCAGTGCTAGGGCGGGGCAGCAAGCTTTCTTT

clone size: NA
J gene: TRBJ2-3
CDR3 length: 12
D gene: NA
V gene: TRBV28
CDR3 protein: CASSTYTDTQYF
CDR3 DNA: TGTGCCAGCAGTACCTACACAGATACGCAGTATTTT

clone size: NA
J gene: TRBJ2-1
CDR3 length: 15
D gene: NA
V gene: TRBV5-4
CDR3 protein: CASSQRGSSYNEQFF
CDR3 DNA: TGTGCCAGCAGCCAAAGAGGCAGCTCCTACAATGAGCAGTTCTTC

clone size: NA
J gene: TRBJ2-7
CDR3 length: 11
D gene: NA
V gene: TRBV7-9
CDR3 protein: CASTLGHEQYF
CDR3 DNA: TGTGCCAGCACCCTAGGCCACGAGCAGTACTTC

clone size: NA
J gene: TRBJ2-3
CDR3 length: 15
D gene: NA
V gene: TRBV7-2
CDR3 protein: CASSLDRSLVDTQYF
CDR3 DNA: TGTGCCAGCAGCTTAGACAGGAGCTTGGTAGATACGCAGTATTTT

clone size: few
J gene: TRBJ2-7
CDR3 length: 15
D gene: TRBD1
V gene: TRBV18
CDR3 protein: CASSPQGVSSYEQYF
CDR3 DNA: TGTGCCAGCTCACCCCAGGGGGTGAGCTCCTACGAGCAGTACTTC

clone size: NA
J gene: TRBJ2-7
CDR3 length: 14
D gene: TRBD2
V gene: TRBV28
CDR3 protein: CASSLPSGRNEQYF
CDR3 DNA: TGTGCCAGCAGTCTACCTAGCGGGAGGAACGAGCAGTACTTC

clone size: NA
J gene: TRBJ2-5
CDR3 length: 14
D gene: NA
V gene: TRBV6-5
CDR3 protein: CASSGGQFQETQYF
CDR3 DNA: TGTGCCAGCAGCGGGGGACAGTTCCAAGAGACCCAGTACTTC

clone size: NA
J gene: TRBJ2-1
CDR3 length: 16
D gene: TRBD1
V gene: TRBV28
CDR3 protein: CASSLRDRVDYNEQFF
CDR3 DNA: TGTGCCAGCAGTTTAAGGGACAGGGTCGACTACAATGAGCAGTTCTTC

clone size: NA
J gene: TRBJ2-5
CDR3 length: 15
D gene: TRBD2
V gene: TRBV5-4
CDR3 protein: CASSSRSGGKETQYF
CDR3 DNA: TGTGCCAGCAGCTCTAGGTCGGGGGGAAAAGAGACCCAGTACTTC

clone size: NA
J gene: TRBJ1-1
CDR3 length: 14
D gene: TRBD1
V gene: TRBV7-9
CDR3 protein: CASSPDRWNTEAFF
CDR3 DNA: TGTGCCAGCAGCCCGGACAGGTGGAACACTGAAGCTTTCTTT

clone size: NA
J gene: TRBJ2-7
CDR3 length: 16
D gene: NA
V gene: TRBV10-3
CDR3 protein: CAIKGWGKGDSYEQYF
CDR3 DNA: TGTGCCATCAAAGGTTGGGGGAAGGGGGACTCCTACGAGCAGTACTTC

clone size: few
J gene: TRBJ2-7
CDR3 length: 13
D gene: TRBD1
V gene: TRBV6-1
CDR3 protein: CASSTGTGVEQYF
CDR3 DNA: TGTGCCAGCAGCACCGGGACAGGGGTCGAGCAGTACTTC

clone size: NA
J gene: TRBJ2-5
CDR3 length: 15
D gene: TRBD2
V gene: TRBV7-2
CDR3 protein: CASSRRTSGKETQYF
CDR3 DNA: TGTGCCAGCAGCCGGCGGACTAGCGGAAAAGAGACCCAGTACTTC

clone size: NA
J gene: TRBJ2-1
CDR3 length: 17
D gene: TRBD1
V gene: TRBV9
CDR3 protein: CASSVASAGGRVGEQFF
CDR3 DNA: TGTGCCAGCAGCGTAGCTTCGGCAGGGGGCCGGGTCGGTGAGCAGTTCTTC

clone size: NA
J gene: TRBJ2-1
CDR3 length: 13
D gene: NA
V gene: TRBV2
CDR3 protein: CASSEILYNEQFF
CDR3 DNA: TGTGCCAGCAGTGAAATCCTCTACAATGAGCAGTTCTTC

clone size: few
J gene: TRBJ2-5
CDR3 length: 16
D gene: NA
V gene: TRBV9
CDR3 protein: CASSVGIAVVQETQYF
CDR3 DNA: TGTGCCAGCAGCGTAGGAATAGCGGTTGTACAAGAGACCCAGTACTTC

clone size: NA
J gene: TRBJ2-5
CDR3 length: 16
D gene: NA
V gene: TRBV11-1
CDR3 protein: CASSLEEARIIGTQYF
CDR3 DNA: TGTGCCAGCAGCTTAGAAGAGGCCCGGATTATAGGGACCCAGTACTTC

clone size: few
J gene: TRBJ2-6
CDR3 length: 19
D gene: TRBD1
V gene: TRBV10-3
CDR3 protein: CAINSRDRGFSSGANVLTF
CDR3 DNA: TGTGCCATCAATAGCCGGGACAGGGGGTTTTCATCTGGGGCCAACGTCCTGACTTTC

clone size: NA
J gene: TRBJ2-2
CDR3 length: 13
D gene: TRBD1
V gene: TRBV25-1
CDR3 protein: CASSEQGAGELFF
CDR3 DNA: TGTGCCAGCAGTGAGCAGGGGGCCGGGGAGCTGTTTTTT

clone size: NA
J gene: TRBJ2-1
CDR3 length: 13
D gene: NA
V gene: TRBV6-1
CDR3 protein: CASRPGLYNEQFF
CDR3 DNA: TGTGCCAGCAGGCCCGGACTTTACAATGAGCAGTTCTTC

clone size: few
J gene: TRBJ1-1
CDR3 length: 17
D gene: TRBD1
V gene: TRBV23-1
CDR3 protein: CASSQSTGGEKDTEAFF
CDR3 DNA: TGCGCCAGCAGTCAATCGACAGGGGGCGAGAAGGACACTGAAGCTTTCTTT

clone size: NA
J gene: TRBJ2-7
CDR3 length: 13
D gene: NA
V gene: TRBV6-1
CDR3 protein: CASSERQTYEQYF
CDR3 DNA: TGTGCCAGCAGTGAACGACAGACCTACGAGCAGTACTTC

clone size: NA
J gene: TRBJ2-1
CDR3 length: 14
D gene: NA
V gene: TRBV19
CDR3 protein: CASSRDFSYNEQFF
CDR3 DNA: TGTGCCAGTAGTCGGGACTTCTCCTACAATGAGCAGTTCTTC

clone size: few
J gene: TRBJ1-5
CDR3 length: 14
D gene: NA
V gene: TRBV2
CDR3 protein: CASSELYSNQPQHF
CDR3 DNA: TGTGCCAGCAGTGAGTTATATAGCAATCAGCCCCAGCATTTT

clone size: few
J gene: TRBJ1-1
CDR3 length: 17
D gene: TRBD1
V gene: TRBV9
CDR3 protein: CASSVEGTAALNTEAFF
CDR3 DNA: TGTGCCAGCAGCGTAGAGGGGACAGCGGCATTGAACACTGAAGCTTTCTTT

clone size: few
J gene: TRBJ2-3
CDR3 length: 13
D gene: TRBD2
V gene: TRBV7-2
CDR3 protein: CASTREGPDTQYF
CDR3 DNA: TGTGCCAGCACGAGGGAGGGCCCAGATACGCAGTATTTT

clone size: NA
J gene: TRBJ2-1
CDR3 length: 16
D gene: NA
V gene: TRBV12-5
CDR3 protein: CASGLVLGRSYNEQFF
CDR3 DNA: TGTGCTAGTGGTTTGGTATTGGGGAGGTCCTACAATGAGCAGTTCTTC

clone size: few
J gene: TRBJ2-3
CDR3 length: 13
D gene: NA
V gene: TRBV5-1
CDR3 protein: CASSLEGTDTQYF
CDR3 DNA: TGCGCCAGCAGCTTGGAGGGGACAGATACGCAGTATTTT

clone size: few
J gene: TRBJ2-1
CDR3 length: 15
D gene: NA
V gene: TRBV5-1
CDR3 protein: CASSLLESHPNEQFF
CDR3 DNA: TGCGCCAGCAGCTTGTTGGAGAGTCATCCCAATGAGCAGTTCTTC

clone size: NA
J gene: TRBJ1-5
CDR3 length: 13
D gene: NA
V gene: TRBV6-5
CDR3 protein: CASRSYSNQPQHF
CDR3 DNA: TGTGCCAGCAGGTCTTATAGCAATCAGCCCCAGCATTTT

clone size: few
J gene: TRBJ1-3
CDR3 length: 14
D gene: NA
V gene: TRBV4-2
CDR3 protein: CASSQDRSGNTIYF
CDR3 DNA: TGTGCCAGCAGCCAAGATCGCTCTGGAAACACCATATATTTT

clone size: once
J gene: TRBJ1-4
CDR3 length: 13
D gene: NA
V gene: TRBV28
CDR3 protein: CASSLRRVEKLFF
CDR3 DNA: TGTGCCAGCAGTTTACGCAGGGTTGAAAAACTGTTTTTT

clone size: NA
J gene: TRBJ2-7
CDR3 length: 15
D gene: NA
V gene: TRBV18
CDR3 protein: CASSPGAVASYEQYF
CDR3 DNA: TGTGCCAGCTCACCGGGGGCAGTGGCCTCCTACGAGCAGTACTTC

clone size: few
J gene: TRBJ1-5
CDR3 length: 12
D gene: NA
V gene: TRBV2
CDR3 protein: CASSVSLQPQHF
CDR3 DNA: TGTGCCAGCAGTGTTTCCCTTCAGCCCCAGCATTTT

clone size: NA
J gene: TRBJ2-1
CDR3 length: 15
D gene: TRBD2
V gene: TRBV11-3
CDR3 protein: CASSRGLIFYNEQFF
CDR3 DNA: TGTGCCAGCAGCCGGGGACTAATATTTTACAATGAGCAGTTCTTC

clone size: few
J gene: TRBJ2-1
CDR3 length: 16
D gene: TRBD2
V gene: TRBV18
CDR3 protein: CASSRTSGRGLHEQFF
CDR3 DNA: TGTGCCAGCTCACGGACTAGCGGGAGGGGACTTCATGAGCAGTTCTTC

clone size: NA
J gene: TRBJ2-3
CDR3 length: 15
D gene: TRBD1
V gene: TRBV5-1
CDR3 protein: CASSLDNSGTGTQYF
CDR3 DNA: TGCGCCAGCAGCTTGGACAACTCCGGGACAGGGACGCAGTATTTT